This entry concerns a single TCR beta chain. These data originate in a study of blood T cells in healthy people across ages. Background on the study: About one barcoded beta molecule per two T cells was the capture yield of template switching.

With a J-beta primer mix and a sample-barcoded 5' primer, a second PCR ran about 6 to 11 cycles. TCRdb re-called the 5' RACE reads through MiXCR, storing one row per CDR3 protein. Of 850,000 to 1,000,000 distinct CDR3 sequences listed, about 48% are singletons. The receptor's source is a young man in good health. Sequencing was done on a sample of blood.

The CDR3: CASRGTAETGKLFF. The CDR3 DNA follows: TGTGCCAGCAGGGGGACCGCCGAAACCGGAAAACTGTTTTTT. This sequence joins TRBV2 and TRBJ1-4; the D gene is possibly TRBD1 (5 bases). The ends were cut back, 6 bases at V and 10 bases at J, with 18 bases in the middle. Germline CDR1 SNHLY, CDR2 FYNNEI. This CDR3 region has 14 residues.